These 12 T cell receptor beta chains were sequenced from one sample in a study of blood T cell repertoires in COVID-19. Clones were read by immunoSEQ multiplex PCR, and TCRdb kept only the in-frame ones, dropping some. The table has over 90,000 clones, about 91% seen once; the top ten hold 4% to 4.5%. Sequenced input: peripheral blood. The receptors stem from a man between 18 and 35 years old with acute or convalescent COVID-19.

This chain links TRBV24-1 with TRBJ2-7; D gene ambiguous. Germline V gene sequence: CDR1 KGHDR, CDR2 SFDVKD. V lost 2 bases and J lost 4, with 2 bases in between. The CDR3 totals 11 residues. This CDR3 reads CATSDSYEQYF. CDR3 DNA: TGTGCCACCAGTGATTCTTACGAGCAGTACTTC.

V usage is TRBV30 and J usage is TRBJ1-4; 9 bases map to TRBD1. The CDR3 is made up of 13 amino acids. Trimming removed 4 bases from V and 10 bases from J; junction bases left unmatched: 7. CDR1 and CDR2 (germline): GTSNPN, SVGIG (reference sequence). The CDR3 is CAWNRDRVGKLFF. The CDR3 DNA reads TGTGCCTGGAACCGGGACAGGGTCGGAAAACTGTTTTTT.

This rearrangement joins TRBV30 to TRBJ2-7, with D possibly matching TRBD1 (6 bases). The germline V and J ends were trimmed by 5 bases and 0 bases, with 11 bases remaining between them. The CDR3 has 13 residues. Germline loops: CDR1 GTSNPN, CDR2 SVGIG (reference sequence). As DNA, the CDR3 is TGTGCCTGGGATAGACAGGACTCCTACGAGCAGTACTTC. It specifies CAWDRQDSYEQYF.

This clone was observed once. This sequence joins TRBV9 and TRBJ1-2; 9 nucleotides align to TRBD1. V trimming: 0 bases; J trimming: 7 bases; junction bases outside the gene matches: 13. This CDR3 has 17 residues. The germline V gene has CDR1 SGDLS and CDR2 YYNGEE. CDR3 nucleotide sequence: TGTGCCAGCAGCGTAGATCCCACAGGGGGCGCTTTGGGTGGCTACACCTTC. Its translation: CASSVDPTGGALGGYTF.

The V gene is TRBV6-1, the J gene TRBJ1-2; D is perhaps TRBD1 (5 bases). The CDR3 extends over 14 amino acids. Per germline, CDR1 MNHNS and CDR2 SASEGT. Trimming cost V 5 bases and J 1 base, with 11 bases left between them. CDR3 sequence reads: CASSYGGINYGYTF. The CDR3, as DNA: TGTGCCAGCAGTTATGGGGGGATTAACTATGGCTACACCTTC.

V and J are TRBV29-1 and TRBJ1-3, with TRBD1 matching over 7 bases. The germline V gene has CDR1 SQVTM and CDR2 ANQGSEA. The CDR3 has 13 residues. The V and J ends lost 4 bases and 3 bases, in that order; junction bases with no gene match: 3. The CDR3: CSVAHRGGNTIYF. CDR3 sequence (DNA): TGCAGCGTTGCCCACAGGGGTGGAAACACCATATATTTT.

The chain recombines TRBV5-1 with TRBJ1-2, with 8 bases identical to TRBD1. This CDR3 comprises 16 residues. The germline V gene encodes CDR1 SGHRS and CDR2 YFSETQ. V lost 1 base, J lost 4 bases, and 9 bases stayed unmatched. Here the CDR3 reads CASSLMYQGAGYGYTF. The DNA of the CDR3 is TGCGCCAGCAGCTTGATGTACCAGGGGGCGGGCTATGGCTACACCTTC.

CDR3 bases: TGTGCCAGCAGCCAAGTCGACGGGTCGAACACCGGGGAGCTGTTTTTT. It specifies CASSQVDGSNTGELFF. This chain links TRBV14 with TRBJ2-2, with D unclear. Per germline, CDR1 SGHDN and CDR2 FVKESK. V lost 1 base, J lost 0 bases, and 9 bases lay in between. This CDR3 has 16 residues.

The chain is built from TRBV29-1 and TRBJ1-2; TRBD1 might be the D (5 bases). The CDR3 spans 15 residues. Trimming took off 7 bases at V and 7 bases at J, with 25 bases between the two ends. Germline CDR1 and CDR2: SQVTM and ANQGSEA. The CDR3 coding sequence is TGCAGCGCGTACCCTGACAGCCAGCGGGCGAGTGGCTACACCTTC. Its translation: CSAYPDSQRASGYTF.

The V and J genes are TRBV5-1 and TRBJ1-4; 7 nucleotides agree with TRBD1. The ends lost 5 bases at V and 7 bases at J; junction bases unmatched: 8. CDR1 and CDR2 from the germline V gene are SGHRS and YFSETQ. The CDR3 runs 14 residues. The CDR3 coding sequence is TGCGCCAGCAGGTTCTCAGGGGGAGCTGAAAAACTGTTTTTT. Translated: CASRFSGGAEKLFF.

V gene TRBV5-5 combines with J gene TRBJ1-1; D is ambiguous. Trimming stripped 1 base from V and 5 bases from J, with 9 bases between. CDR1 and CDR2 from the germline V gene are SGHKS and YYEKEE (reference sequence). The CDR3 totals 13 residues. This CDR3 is CASSLTGETEAFF. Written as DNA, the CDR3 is TGTGCCAGCAGCTTGACGGGAGAGACTGAAGCTTTCTTT. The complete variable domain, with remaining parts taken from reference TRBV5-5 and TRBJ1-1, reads DAGVTQSPTHLIKTRGQQVTLRCSPISGHKSVSWYQQVLGQGPQFIFQYYEKEERGRGNFPDRFSARQFPNYSSELNVNALLLGDSALYLCASSLTGETEAFFGQGTRLTVV.

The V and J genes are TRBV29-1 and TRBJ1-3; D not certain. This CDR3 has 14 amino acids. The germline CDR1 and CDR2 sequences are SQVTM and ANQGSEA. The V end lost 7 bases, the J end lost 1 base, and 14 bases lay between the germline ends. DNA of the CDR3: TGCAGCGCTTTGCGCCGGGAATCTGGAAACACCATATATTTT. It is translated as CSALRRESGNTIYF.